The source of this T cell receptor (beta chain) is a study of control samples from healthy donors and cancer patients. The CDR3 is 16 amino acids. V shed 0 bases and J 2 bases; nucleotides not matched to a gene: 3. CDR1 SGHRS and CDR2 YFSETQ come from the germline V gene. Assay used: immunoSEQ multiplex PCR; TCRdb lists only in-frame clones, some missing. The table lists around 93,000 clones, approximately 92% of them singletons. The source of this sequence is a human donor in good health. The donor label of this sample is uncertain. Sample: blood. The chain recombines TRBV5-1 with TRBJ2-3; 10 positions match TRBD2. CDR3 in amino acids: CASSLGTSGPTDTQYF. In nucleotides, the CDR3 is TGCGCCAGCAGCTTGGGGACTAGCGGACCCACAGATACGCAGTATTTT.